The entry below gives a single T cell receptor (beta chain) sequence along with its context. The CDR3 has 16 residues. The junction had 8 bases not matched to a gene; V was cut back by 5 bases and J by 5 bases. Germline-derived CDR1 and CDR2 are SGHVS and FQNEAQ. Assay: immunoSEQ multiplex PCR; the TCRdb copy retains only in-frame clones and omits some. The sample holds about 220,000 clones, approximately 86% seen once. The cohort comprised adults aged 18 to 89 years residing in 20 to 25 US areas. Cohort allocation depended upon clinical history that participants reported. The data originate from a study of blood T cell repertoires in COVID-19. About the research overall: Sample material is recorded as cDNA or gDNA derived from T cells, B-cell-depleted T cells, or PBMCs.

Sequencing was carried out using PBMCs or T cells enriched from blood (not recorded which). The chain uses TRBV7-8 and TRBJ2-1; TRBD2 aligns across 11 bases. This clonotype originated in a woman between 45 and 60 years old with acute COVID-19. This chain's CDR3 is CASSKVAGGGHNEQFF. CDR3 DNA: TGTGCCAGCAGCAAGGTAGCGGGAGGGGGCCACAATGAGCAGTTCTTC.